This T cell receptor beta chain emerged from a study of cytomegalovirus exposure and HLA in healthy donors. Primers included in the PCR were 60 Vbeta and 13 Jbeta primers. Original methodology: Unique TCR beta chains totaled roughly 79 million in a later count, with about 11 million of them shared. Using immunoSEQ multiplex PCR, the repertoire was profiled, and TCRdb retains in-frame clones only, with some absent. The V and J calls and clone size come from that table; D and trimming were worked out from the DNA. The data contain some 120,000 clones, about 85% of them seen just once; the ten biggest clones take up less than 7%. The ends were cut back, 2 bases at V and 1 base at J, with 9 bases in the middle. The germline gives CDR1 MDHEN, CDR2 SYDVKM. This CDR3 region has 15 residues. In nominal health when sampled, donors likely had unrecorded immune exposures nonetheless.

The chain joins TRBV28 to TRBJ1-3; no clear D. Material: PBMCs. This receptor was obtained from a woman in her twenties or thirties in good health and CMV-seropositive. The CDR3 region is CASSLGGGSGNTIYF. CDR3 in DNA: TGTGCCAGCAGTTTAGGTGGAGGTTCTGGAAACACCATATATTTT.